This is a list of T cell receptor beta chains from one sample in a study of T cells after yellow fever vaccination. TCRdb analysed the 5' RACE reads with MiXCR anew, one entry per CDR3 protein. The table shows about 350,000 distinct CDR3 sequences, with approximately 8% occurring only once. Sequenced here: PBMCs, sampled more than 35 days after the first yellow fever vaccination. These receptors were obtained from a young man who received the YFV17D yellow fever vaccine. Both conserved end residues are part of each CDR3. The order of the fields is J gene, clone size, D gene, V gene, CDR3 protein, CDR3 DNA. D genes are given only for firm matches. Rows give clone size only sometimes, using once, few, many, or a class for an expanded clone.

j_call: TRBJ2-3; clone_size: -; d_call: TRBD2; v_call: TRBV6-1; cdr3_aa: CASSLVVSGPGTQYF; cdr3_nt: TGTGCCAGCAGCCTAGTGGTTAGCGGGCCCGGTACTCAGTATTTT
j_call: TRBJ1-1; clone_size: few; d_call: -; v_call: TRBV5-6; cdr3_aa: CASSLTSSMNTEAFF; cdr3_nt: TGTGCCAGCAGCCTGACCTCCAGCATGAACACTGAAGCTTTCTTT
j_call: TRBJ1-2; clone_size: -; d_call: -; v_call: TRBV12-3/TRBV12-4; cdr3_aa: CASSVWGRKGYTF; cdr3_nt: TGTGCCAGCAGTGTTTGGGGGAGAAAAGGCTACACCTTC
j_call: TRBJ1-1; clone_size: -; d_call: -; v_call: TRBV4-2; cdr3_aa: CASSQGLRGVDTEAFF; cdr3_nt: TGTGCCAGCAGCCAAGGGCTAAGGGGTGTGGACACTGAAGCTTTCTTT
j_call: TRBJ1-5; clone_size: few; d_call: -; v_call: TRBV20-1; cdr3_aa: CSARDSNQPQHF; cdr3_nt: TGCAGTGCTAGAGATAGCAATCAGCCCCAGCATTTT
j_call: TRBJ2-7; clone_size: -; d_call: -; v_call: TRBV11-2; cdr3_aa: CASSYPGVPYEQYF; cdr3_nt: TGTGCCAGCAGCTACCCGGGGGTCCCCTACGAGCAGTACTTC
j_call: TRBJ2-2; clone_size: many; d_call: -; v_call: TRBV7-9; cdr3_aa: CASRNWVGRHNTGELFF; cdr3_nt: TGTGCCAGCCGAAATTGGGTCGGGCGTCACAACACCGGGGAGCTGTTTTTT
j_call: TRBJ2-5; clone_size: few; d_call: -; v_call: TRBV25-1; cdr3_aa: CASSDRQLQETQYF; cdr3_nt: TGTGCCAGCAGTGATCGGCAGCTCCAAGAGACCCAGTACTTC
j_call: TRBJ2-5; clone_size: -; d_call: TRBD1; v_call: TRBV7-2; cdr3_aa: CASRLRGTGAETQYF; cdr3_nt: TGTGCCAGCAGGTTAAGAGGAACAGGGGCAGAGACCCAGTACTTC
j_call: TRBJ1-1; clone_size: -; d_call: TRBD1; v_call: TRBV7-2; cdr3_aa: CASRFGRGRAEAFF; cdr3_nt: TGTGCCAGCAGGTTCGGAAGGGGGCGGGCTGAAGCTTTCTTT
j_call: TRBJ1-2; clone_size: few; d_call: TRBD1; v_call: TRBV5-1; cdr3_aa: CASSPLRQGSYGYTF; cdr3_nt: TGCGCCAGCAGCCCACTCCGACAGGGGTCCTATGGCTACACCTTC
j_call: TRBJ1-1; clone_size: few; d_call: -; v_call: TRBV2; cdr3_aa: CASTLGEGAEAFF; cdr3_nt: TGTGCCAGCACCCTCGGGGAGGGGGCTGAAGCTTTCTTT
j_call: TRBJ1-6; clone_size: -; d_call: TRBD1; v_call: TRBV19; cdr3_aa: CASSPDRDRYNSPLHF; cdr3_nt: TGTGCCAGTAGTCCGGACAGGGACCGCTATAATTCACCCCTCCACTTT
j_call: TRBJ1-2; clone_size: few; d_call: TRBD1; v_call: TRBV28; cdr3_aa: CASSFEQGAARGYTF; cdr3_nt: TGTGCCAGCAGTTTCGAGCAGGGGGCTGCGAGGGGCTACACCTTC
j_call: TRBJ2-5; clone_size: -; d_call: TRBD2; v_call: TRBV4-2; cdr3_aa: CASSQAREGKETQYF; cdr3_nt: TGTGCCAGCAGCCAAGCACGGGAGGGAAAAGAGACCCAGTACTTC
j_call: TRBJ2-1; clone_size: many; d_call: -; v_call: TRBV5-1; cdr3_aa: CASSLVLGSERNEQFF; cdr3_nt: TGCGCCAGCAGCTTGGTCCTGGGGTCGGAACGCAATGAGCAGTTCTTC
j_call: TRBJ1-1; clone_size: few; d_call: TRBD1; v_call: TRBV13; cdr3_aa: CASSWGQGHTEAFF; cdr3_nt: TGTGCCAGCAGCTGGGGACAGGGGCACACTGAAGCTTTCTTT